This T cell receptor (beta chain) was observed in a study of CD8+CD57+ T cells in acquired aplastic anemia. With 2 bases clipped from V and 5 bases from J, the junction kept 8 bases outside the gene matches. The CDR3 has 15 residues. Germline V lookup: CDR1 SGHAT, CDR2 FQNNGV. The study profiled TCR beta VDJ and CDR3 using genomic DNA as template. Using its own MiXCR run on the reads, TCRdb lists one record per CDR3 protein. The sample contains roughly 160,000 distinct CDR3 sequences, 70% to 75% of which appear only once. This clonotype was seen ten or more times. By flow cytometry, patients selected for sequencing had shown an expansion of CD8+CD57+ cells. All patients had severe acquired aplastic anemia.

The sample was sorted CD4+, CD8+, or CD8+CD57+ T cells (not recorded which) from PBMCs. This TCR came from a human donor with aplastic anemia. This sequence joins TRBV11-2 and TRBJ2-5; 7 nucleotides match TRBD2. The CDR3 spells CASSLWSSGAETQYF. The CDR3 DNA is TGTGCCAGCAGCTTATGGTCTAGCGGAGCGGAGACCCAGTACTTC.